Listed below are T cell receptor beta chains from one sample, sequenced in a study of shared clonotypes between healthy human individuals. The repertoire was sequenced with immunoSEQ multiplex PCR; TCRdb's copy has only in-frame clones and lacks some. The sample holds more than 1.2 million clones, approximately 98.5% seen once. Sequenced material: naive CD4+ T cells sorted from blood. Receptors originate from a man younger than 45 in good health. The CDR3 runs from the conserved cysteine through the conserved F or W.

V: TRBV28; CDR3: CASSLSGSSYEQYF
V: TRBV7-3; CDR3: CASSFGLSTDTQYF
V: TRBV11-2; CDR3: CASSLTTGGYNEQFF
V: TRBV6-6; CDR3: CASSQLAGGPDTQYF
V: TRBV7-9; CDR3: CASLVGGNTEAFF
V: TRBV19; CDR3: CASIKTGLSSQPQHF
V: TRBV5-5; CDR3: CASSIVGGLDYGYTF
V: TRBV6-6; CDR3: CAVTGQMWPGELFF
V: TRBV7-8; CDR3: CASSSFLDEQFF
V: TRBV2; CDR3: CASSVVSGRSSYEQYF
V: TRBV7-9; CDR3: CASSLEGGAEKLFF
V: TRBV6-5; CDR3: CASSYAGVHPYEQYF
V: TRBV7-3; CDR3: CASSLGTSGRTDTQYF
V: TRBV7-9; CDR3: CASSLGGAGARAYEQYF
V: TRBV5-1; CDR3: CASSQGTGQHYQETQYF
V: TRBV4-3; CDR3: CASSQEGETQYF
V: TRBV30; CDR3: CAWSAGGSYNEQFF
V: TRBV18; CDR3: CASSPPTATRNQPQHF
V: TRBV10-3; CDR3: CAISGGQPEYEQYF
V: TRBV18; CDR3: CASSPLHRSNQPQHF
V: TRBV12-5; CDR3: CASGPAGTGIYNEQFF
V: TRBV29-1; CDR3: CSVLRAGAAEAFF
V: TRBV10-3; CDR3: CAISRGYSNQPQHF
V: TRBV6-5; CDR3: CASKAIVGLNEKLFF
V: TRBV14; CDR3: CASSQKGGVGYTF
V: TRBV28; CDR3: CASSLRGVGYTF
V: TRBV9; CDR3: CASSVRTDNEQFF
V: TRBV18; CDR3: CASSPPWGIETQYF